The present TCR beta chain was sequenced within a study of cytomegalovirus exposure and HLA in healthy donors. Study outcomes and limitations: Per published accounts, TCR beta sequences correctly predicted the HLA-A and HLA-B alleles of most subjects. Reportedly, fewer N-insertions than the roughly 690-donor mean appeared in an Asian-associated ancestry cluster in a later analysis. Listed as cytomegalovirus-associated were about 160 TCR beta chains. A few V segments could not be told apart, such as TRBV6-2 and TRBV6-3, and were left out.

PCR involved 60 Vbeta and 13 Jbeta primers. The data were produced by immunoSEQ multiplex PCR, yet TCRdb's version contains in-frame clones alone and is incomplete. Of some 150,000 clones listed, around 84% were seen once; the top ten hold 5.6%. Remarks on this clone: Its antigen is unidentified.

Trimming removed 4 bases from V and 5 bases from J, with 19 bases in between. The CDR3 covers 16 residues. Germline V gene data show CDR1 as SGHKS and CDR2 as YYEKEE (reference sequence). The chain uses TRBV5-5 and TRBJ2-1; the D gene is possibly TRBD2 (6 bases). Sequenced: PBMCs. The source is a woman aged 40 to 49 in good health and CMV-seropositive. CDR3 in amino acids: CASSVNSGSRDNEQFF. Here the CDR3 DNA reads TGTGCCAGCAGCGTAAATAGCGGATCCCGGGACAATGAGCAGTTCTTC.